The T cell receptor (beta chain) under discussion was sequenced for a study of blood T cell repertoires in COVID-19. Turning to the study itself: In each case, the material was cDNA or gDNA derived from T cells, B-cell-depleted T cells, or PBMCs.

Germline V gene data show CDR1 as SGHTA and CDR2 as FQGNSA. This CDR3 is 15 amino acids long. V was clipped by 2 bases and J by 2 bases, with 13 bases between them. In the original analysis: Nucleated cell number was recorded as an estimate derived from reference gene primer amplification. Profiled with immunoSEQ multiplex PCR; TCRdb holds only in-frame clones, not every one. That table gives V, J and clone size, and the DNA gave D and trimming. The repertoire holds about 280,000 clones, with roughly 80% as singletons. Sequencing was carried out using peripheral blood. The chain joins TRBV7-2 to TRBJ2-7; D remains ambiguous. The receptor's source is a woman in her forties or fifties who had recovered from COVID-19. The CDR3 loop is CASSLRLEVAYEQYF. CDR3 sequence (DNA): TGTGCCAGCAGCTTACGTCTTGAGGTCGCCTACGAGCAGTACTTC. The variable domain in full, completed from reference TRBV7-2 and TRBJ2-7, reads GAGVSQSPSNKVTEKGKDVELRCDPISGHTALYWYRQSLGQGLEFLIYFQGNSAPDKSGLPSDRFSAERTGGSVSTLTIQRTQQEDSAVYLCASSLRLEVAYEQYFGPGTRLTVT.